These 21 T cell receptor beta chains came from one sample sequenced in a study of read filtering for tumor transcriptome and immune sequencing. This library used around 400 ng RNA and molecular barcoded adaptors spanning alpha/delta and beta/gamma chains. One entry per CDR3 protein, called by TCRdb with MiXCR from the reads. The data hold some 41,000 distinct CDR3 sequences, with approximately 15% observed a single time. The sample comprised a population of CD138-negative cells sorted from bone marrow. These receptors were taken from a donor at least 40 years old with multiple myeloma.

As to this clonotype: A much larger clone lies one base from this, so it may be a read error. The chain couples TRBV7-9 to TRBJ1-2; TRBD1 aligns across 12 bases. Trimming removed 8 bases from V and 4 bases from J; junction bases left unmatched: 11. The CDR3 spans 16 residues. Germline CDR1 SEHNR, CDR2 FQNEAQ (reference sequence). The CDR3 nucleotides are TGTGCCAGCGGCCCCGGGACAGGGGGCTGGAGCTATGGCTACACCTTC. Translating gives CASGPGTGGWSYGYTF.

Comment on this clonotype: A far larger clone is one nucleotide away, so this likely arose from a read error. V is TRBV11-2 and J is TRBJ2-7; 9 nucleotides align to TRBD2. In germline, CDR1 is SGHAT, CDR2 FQNNGV. The CDR3 consists of 14 residues. The DNA for the CDR3 is TGTGCCAGCAGCTCGGGGACTAGCTCCTACGAGCGGTACTTC. It is translated as CASSSGTSSYERYF.

This clonotype was picked up many times. The chain employs TRBV19 and TRBJ1-5; D unresolved. The germline V gene encodes CDR1 LNHDA and CDR2 SQIVND (reference sequence). Trimming removed 1 base from V and 6 bases from J, with 16 bases in between. This CDR3 has 16 residues. CDR3 bases: TGTGCCAGTAGTATAGTCGAACCTACGGGTGCTCAGCCCCAGCATTTT. Protein product: CASSIVEPTGAQPQHF.

This clonotype came up many times. The chain recombines TRBV7-2 with TRBJ2-5; 9 nucleotides match TRBD2. Germline V gives CDR1 SGHTA, CDR2 FQGNSA. The junction had 6 bases not matched to a gene; V was cut back by 0 bases and J by 4 bases. The CDR3 spans 16 residues. In DNA form, the CDR3 reads TGTGCCAGCAGCTTAGCGCTGGTTAGCGGGAGAGAGACCCAGTACTTC. Translating it yields CASSLALVSGRETQYF.

This clonotype was seen more than once but under ten times. This may come from a read error, since a much larger clone is one base off. The J gene is TRBJ2-1, the V gene TRBV19; D is possibly TRBD2 (6 bases). Germline loops: CDR1 LNHDA, CDR2 SQIVND (reference sequence). The CDR3 is 15 amino acids. The CDR3 here is CASSIEPSRGNGQFF. The CDR3 region has the DNA TGTGCCAGTAGTATAGAACCCTCACGGGGGAATGGGCAGTTCTTC.

As for this clonotype: A much larger clone differs by one base, so this may be a read error. The chain couples TRBV10-3 to TRBJ2-7; 12 nucleotides line up with TRBD2. CDR3 length: 14 amino acids. CDR1 and CDR2 from the germline V gene are ENHRY and SYGVKD. The DNA of the CDR3 is TGTGCCTTCAGTGAGGGACTAGCGGGCCCCGAGCAGTACTTC. Translated: CAFSEGLAGPEQYF.

With respect to this clonotype: A read error may be the cause here, since a much bigger clone is one base away. CDR3 sequence (DNA): TGTGCCAGCAGCTCAGGCGGGAGTACCAACGGGCAGTACTTC. Translated, it gives CASSSGGSTNGQYF. J is TRBJ2-7 and V is TRBV11-2; 7 bases are a match to TRBD2. CDR3 length: 14 residues. V lost 4 bases and J lost 9; bases outside the gene matches: 12. Germline loops: CDR1 SGHAT, CDR2 FQNNGV.

Note on this clonotype: The junction differs from germline at one of its ends, possibly a read error. The J gene is TRBJ2-1, the V gene TRBV27; 7 nucleotides line up with TRBD1. Looked up from germline, CDR1 is MNHEY and CDR2 is SMNVEV (reference sequence). The CDR3 is 14 amino acids. The CDR3 DNA is TGTGCCAGCAGTTCCGGGACAGATTACAATGAACAGTTCTTC. This codes for CASSSGTDYNEQFF.

This clonotype was detected many times. CDR3 DNA sequence: TGCAGCGTTGACCCCCCTCGGACAGGGACCAACACTGAAGCTTTCTTT. It translates to CSVDPPRTGTNTEAFF. The gene calls are TRBV29-1 and TRBJ1-1; the match to TRBD1 covers 8 bases. The CDR3 length is 16 residues. From germline, CDR1 is SQVTM and CDR2 ANQGSEA. V lost 3 bases to trimming and J lost 2 bases; unmatched junction nucleotides: 11.

Ten or more counts support this clonotype. V and J are TRBV6-2 or TRBV6-3 and TRBJ2-1, with D possibly matching TRBD2 (6 bases). This CDR3 has 14 residues. Trimming removed 6 bases at V and 1 base at J, with 10 bases between. Germline V gene data show CDR1 as MNHEY and CDR2 as SVGEGT. The CDR3 sequence is CASRRELSYNEQFF. The CDR3 coding sequence is TGTGCCAGCAGACGGGAGTTATCCTACAATGAGCAGTTCTTC.

This clonotype was observed at least ten times. The rearrangement joins TRBV6-5 to TRBJ2-3, with 11 bases identical to TRBD2. Trimming cost V 5 bases and J 4 bases; bases outside gene matches: 5. This CDR3 has 15 amino acids. Germline CDR1 MNHEY, CDR2 SVGAGI. DNA of the CDR3: TGTGCCAGCAGTGGGACTAGCGGAGGCCCAGATACGCAGTATTTT. Protein product: CASSGTSGGPDTQYF.

This clonotype was observed many times. The chain has TRBV18 and TRBJ2-1, with a weak D call TRBD2 (6 bases). CDR3 length equals 14 residues. V shed 3 bases and J shed 10 bases, with 16 bases lying between them. The germline CDR1 and CDR2 sequences are KGHSH and LQKENI. The CDR3 here is CASSPGWRGEEQFF. CDR3 bases: TGTGCCAGCTCACCGGGTTGGCGGGGCGAGGAGCAGTTCTTC.

The sample holds many counts of this clonotype. The rearrangement links TRBV7-9 to TRBJ2-1, with 9 bases that match TRBD2. J was trimmed by 3 bases and V by 4 bases; bases with no gene match: 4. The germline V gene encodes CDR1 SEHNR and CDR2 FQNEAQ (reference sequence). The CDR3 extends over 15 amino acids. The CDR3 bases are TGTGCCAGCAGCTCGACTAGCGGTAACTACAATGAGCAGTTCTTC. Translated, it gives CASSSTSGNYNEQFF.

This clonotype occurred many times. This chain links TRBV4-1 with TRBJ2-1; a possible D gene is TRBD2 (6 bases). Germline assignment: CDR1 MGHRA and CDR2 YSYEKL. This CDR3 contains 16 residues. Trimming took off 0 bases at V and 3 bases at J, with 12 bases between the two ends. The CDR3 DNA reads as TGCGCCAGCAGCCAAGATGTCTCGCGGGGCTACAATGAGCAGTTCTTC. It encodes CASSQDVSRGYNEQFF.

In its sample, this clonotype was seen many times. The chain uses TRBV18 and TRBJ2-1, with 12 bases fitting TRBD2. The CDR3 has 17 residues. Germline V gene lookup returns CDR1 KGHSH and CDR2 LQKENI. The V gene end was trimmed by 3 bases and the J gene end by 8 bases; junction bases not matched to a gene: 11. The DNA of the CDR3 is TGTGCCAGCTCACCTGCCCCGAGACTAGCGGGAGTCCATGAGCAGTTCTTC. Its translation: CASSPAPRLAGVHEQFF.

Here the CDR3 DNA reads TGTGCCAGCAGCGGGAGGGTGGCGGAAGTAGCCGGGGAGCTGTTTTTT. Its translation: CASSGRVAEVAGELFF. This sequence joins TRBV9 and TRBJ2-2, with D possibly matching TRBD2 (6 bases). In germline, CDR1 is SGDLS, CDR2 YYNGEE. This CDR3 contains 16 residues. Trimming took off 3 bases at V and 6 bases at J, with 18 bases between the two ends.

This clonotype came up many times. The V call is TRBV7-6, the J call TRBJ2-1; D is unresolved. This CDR3 has 15 amino acids. The germline gives CDR1 SGHVS, CDR2 FNYEAQ. Trimming removed 1 base at V and 2 bases at J, with 9 bases between. The CDR3 spells CASSLGGGTYNEQFF. As DNA, the CDR3 is TGTGCCAGCAGCTTAGGGGGTGGAACCTACAATGAGCAGTTCTTC.

In this sample, this clonotype turned up many times. The V and J genes are TRBV18 and TRBJ2-7, with D uncertain. Germline loops: CDR1 KGHSH, CDR2 LQKENI. This CDR3 spans 13 amino acids. Deletions cut 0 bases from V and 3 bases from J, with 6 bases between. The CDR3 spells CASSPPSIYEQYF. DNA of the CDR3: TGTGCCAGCTCACCACCCTCGATCTACGAGCAGTACTTC.

Turning to this clonotype: A read error may produce the germline difference seen at one junction end. CDR3 DNA sequence: TGTGCCAGCAGTTCCGGGACTAGTTCGCGGCAGCTCTTC. Protein sequence: CASSSGTSSRQLF. This rearrangement joins TRBV2 to TRBJ2-1; 8 nucleotides line up with TRBD2. Germline CDR1 is SNHLY and CDR2 is FYNNEI. The CDR3 totals 13 residues.

This clonotype is classed as medium-sized. This CDR3 is CASSQPRDPKGSEQFF. The CDR3 bases are TGCGCCAGCAGTCAACCCCGGGACCCCAAAGGGAGTGAGCAGTTCTTC. The chain joins TRBV23-1 to TRBJ2-1; D may be TRBD1 or TRBD2 (5 bases each). TRBV23-1 is designated an ORF whose function remains uncertain. Trimming removed 2 bases at V and 9 bases at J, with 20 bases between. CDR3 length: 16 amino acids.

This clonotype was seen repeatedly, ten times or more. V and J are TRBV7-2 and TRBJ2-5; 8 bases line up with TRBD1. After removal of 3 bases from V and 5 bases from J, the junction contained 5 bases not matched to a gene. This CDR3 has 14 amino acids. Germline loops: CDR1 SGHTA, CDR2 FQGNSA. The CDR3 sequence: CASSLSGGAETQYF. DNA of the CDR3: TGTGCCAGCAGCTTGTCAGGGGGCGCGGAGACCCAGTACTTC.